Sequencing of this T cell receptor beta chain was carried out in a study of cytomegalovirus exposure and HLA in healthy donors. The CDR3 covers 15 residues. After removal of 2 bases from V and 8 bases from J, the junction contained 7 bases not matched to a gene. Germline V lookup: CDR1 SGHRS, CDR2 YFSETQ. PCR primers comprised 60 Vbeta and 13 Jbeta primers. TCRdb keeps only in-frame clones here, not all; method: immunoSEQ multiplex PCR. The sample lists approximately 190,000 clones; about 85% were seen once. The chain has TRBV5-1 and TRBJ1-6, with 7 nucleotides matching TRBD1. What was sequenced was PBMCs. The sequence came from a boy aged 2 to 9 in good health and CMV-seronegative. CDR3 bases: TGCGCCAGCAGCTTCTACAGGGGACGGGATTCACCCCTCCACTTT. Translating gives CASSFYRGRDSPLHF.